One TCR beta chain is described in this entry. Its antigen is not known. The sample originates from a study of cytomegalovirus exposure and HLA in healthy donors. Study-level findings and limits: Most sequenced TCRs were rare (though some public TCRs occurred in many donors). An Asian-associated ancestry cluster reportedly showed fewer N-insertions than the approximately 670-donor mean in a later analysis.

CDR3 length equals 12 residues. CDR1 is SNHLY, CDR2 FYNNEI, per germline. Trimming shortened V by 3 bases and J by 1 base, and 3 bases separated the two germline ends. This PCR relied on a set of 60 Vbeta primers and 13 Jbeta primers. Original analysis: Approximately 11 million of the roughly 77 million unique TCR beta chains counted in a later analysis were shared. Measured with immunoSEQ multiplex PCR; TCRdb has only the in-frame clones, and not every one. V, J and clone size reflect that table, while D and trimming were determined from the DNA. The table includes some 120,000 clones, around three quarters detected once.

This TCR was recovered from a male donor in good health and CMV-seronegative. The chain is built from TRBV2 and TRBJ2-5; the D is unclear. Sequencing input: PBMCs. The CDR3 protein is CASSDFQETQYF. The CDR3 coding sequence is TGTGCCAGCAGTGACTTCCAAGAGACCCAGTACTTC.